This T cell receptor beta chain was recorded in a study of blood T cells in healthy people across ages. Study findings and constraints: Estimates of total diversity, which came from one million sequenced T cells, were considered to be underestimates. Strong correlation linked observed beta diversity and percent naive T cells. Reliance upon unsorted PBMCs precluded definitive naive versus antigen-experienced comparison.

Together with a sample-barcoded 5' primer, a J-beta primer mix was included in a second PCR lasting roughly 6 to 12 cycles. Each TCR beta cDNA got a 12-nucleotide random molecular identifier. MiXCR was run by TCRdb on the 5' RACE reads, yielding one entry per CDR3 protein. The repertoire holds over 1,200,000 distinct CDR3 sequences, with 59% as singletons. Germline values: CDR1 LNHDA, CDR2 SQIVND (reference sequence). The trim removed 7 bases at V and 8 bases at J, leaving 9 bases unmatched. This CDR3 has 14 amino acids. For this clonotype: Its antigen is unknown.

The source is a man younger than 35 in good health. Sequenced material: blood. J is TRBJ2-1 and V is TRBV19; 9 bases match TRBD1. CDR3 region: CASTGTGNLDEQFF. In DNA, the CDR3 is TGTGCCAGTACGGGGACAGGGAACTTGGATGAGCAGTTCTTC. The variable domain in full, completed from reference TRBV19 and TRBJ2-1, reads DGGITQSPKYLFRKEGQNVTLSCEQNLNHDAMYWYRQDPGQGLRLIYYSQIVNDFQKGDIAEGYSVSREKKESFPLTVTSAQKNPTAFYLCASTGTGNLDEQFFGPGTRLTVL.